The clone carrying this T cell receptor beta chain turned up a few times. These data originate in a study of blood T cells in healthy people across ages. The CDR3 is 16 amino acids. Unmatched junction bases numbered 15, after V lost 1 base and J lost 9 bases. CDR1 is MNHEY, CDR2 SVGAGI, per germline. Each donor was a healthy Caucasian individual from Russia, aged about 6 to 95. Every sample yielded at least 6 million isolated PBMCs. Total RNA was isolated from each sample in quantities of at least 6 micrograms. A sample-barcoded 5' primer and a J-beta primer mix were used in a second PCR of roughly 7 to 11 cycles. TCRdb ran MiXCR on the 5' RACE reads and lists one entry per CDR3 protein. The sample comprises 1.5 million to 2 million distinct CDR3 sequences, roughly 27% of which are singletons, and 7.7% rests with the top ten.

Sequencing was carried out using blood. This clonotype was sampled from a woman aged 25-40 years in good health. This chain uses TRBV6-5 with TRBJ2-7; TRBD2 agrees at 7 bases. The CDR3 spells CASSYWGGGPIEGQYF. The CDR3 DNA reads as TGTGCCAGCAGTTACTGGGGGGGGGGACCCATCGAAGGGCAGTACTTC.